This T cell receptor (beta chain) was retrieved from a study of T cells after yellow fever vaccination. From germline, CDR1 is DFQATT and CDR2 SNEGSKA (reference sequence). With 3 bases removed from V and 7 bases from J, the gap between germline ends came to 9 bases. This CDR3 region has 12 residues. Template switching by 5'RACE produced TCR cDNA, adding a universal primer site and UMIs. TCRdb used MiXCR to reprocess the 5' RACE reads, holding one entry per CDR3 protein. The profile shows over 250,000 distinct CDR3 sequences, about 4% of them singletons. The chain combines TRBV20-1 with TRBJ2-2, with unresolved D. This receptor was identified in a man aged 18-30 years who received the YFV17D yellow fever vaccine. Material: PBMCs, obtained 5 days after the yellow fever booster vaccination. CDR3 in DNA: TGCAGTGCTAGCAGGAGACACGGGGAGCTGTTTTTT. Translated: CSASRRHGELFF.